Presented here are 20 T cell receptor beta chains from one specimen sequenced in a study of blood T cell repertoires in COVID-19 (dated by TCRdb to the early 2020s). Library method: the immunoSEQ multiplex PCR assay. TCRdb mirrors the immuneACCESS table, restricted to in-frame sequences. Some clones are absent from its copies; in checked studies, under half trace to an unresolved V gene, and the reason for the others is unknown. Across this sample there are 150,000 to 180,000 clones, with under 85% seen only once. 3.7% of the sample is held by the ten biggest clonotypes. The sequenced material came from peripheral blood. All receptors come from a woman over 75 with acute or convalescent COVID-19.

The V call is TRBV6-6, the J call TRBJ2-5, with D possibly TRBD1 on 6 matching bases. CDR3 size: 12 residues. Between the trimmed V and J ends, which lost 6 bases and 5 bases, there was a span of 10 bases. CDR1 MNHNY and CDR2 SVGAGI come from the germline V gene (reference sequence). CDR3 in DNA: TGTGCCAGCAGCCTCCAGGGGGAGACCCAGTACTTC. Its protein is CASSLQGETQYF.

This chain joins TRBV11-3 and TRBJ1-1, with 7 positions matching TRBD1. Losses at the gene ends were 4 bases for V and 7 bases for J; bases not matched to a gene: 3. CDR1 and CDR2 (germline): SGHNT, YENEEA. CDR3 size: 12 residues. The CDR3 is CASSSRQGEAFF. CDR3 nucleotide sequence: TGTGCCAGCAGCTCAAGACAGGGTGAAGCTTTCTTT.

A single count supports this clone. The rearrangement uses TRBV14 and TRBJ2-6; 8 bases align to TRBD2. CDR1 and CDR2 (germline): SGHDN, FVKESK. This CDR3 is built from 18 residues. J was trimmed by 3 bases and V by 2 bases; bases with no gene match: 9. CDR3 coding DNA: TGTGCCAGCAGCCAACGGGGGGGCCTTTTTAGTGGGGCCAACGTCCTGACTTTC. This encodes CASSQRGGLFSGANVLTF.

This chain joins TRBV7-9 and TRBJ2-3; TRBD1 matches at 8 bases. Germline assignment: CDR1 SEHNR and CDR2 FQNEAQ (reference sequence). CDR3 length: 15 residues. J was trimmed by 2 bases and V by 4 bases; bases with no gene match: 5. The CDR3 sequence: CASSSGTGFTDTQYF. The CDR3, as DNA: TGTGCCAGCAGCTCCGGGACAGGCTTCACAGATACGCAGTATTTT.

This clone appeared a few times. This specimen includes other DNA sequences encoding the same CDR3. The V and J genes are TRBV18 and TRBJ1-5; TRBD1 matches at 8 bases. Germline lookup yields CDR1 KGHSH and CDR2 LQKENI. The CDR3 covers 13 residues. V was clipped by 2 bases and J by 7 bases; unmatched bases: 1. As DNA, the CDR3 is TGTGCCAGCTCACCAGGACAGGGCCAGCCCCAGCATTTT. The encoded protein is CASSPGQGQPQHF.

The chain is built from TRBV5-1 and TRBJ2-1; TRBD2 matches 14 bases. CDR3 size: 17 residues. The germline V gene encodes CDR1 SGHRS and CDR2 YFSETQ. V was pared by 0 bases and J by 8 bases, with 7 bases of the junction left unmatched. The CDR3 reads CASSLEGTSGRWDEQFF. The DNA of the CDR3 is TGCGCCAGCAGCTTGGAGGGGACTAGCGGGAGATGGGATGAGCAGTTCTTC.

The chain combines TRBV11-3 with TRBJ2-2; D perhaps matches TRBD1 (5 bases). CDR3 length: 17 amino acids. Germline assignment: CDR1 SGHNT and CDR2 YENEEA. V was clipped by 2 bases and J by 5 bases, with 18 bases between them. CDR3 sequence reads: CASSLNPDTVLTGELFF. Here the CDR3 DNA reads TGTGCCAGCAGCTTAAACCCGGACACAGTCTTAACCGGGGAGCTGTTTTTT. Variable domain in full (rest from reference TRBV11-3 and TRBJ2-2): EAGVVQSPRYKIIEKKQPVAFWCNPISGHNTLYWYLQNLGQGPELLIRYENEEAVDDSQLPKDRFSAERLKGVDSTLKIQPAELGDSAVYLCASSLNPDTVLTGELFFGEGSRLTVL.

The V and J genes are TRBV28 and TRBJ1-2, with 7 bases identical to TRBD1. CDR3 length: 13 amino acids. With 9 bases clipped from V and 6 bases from J, the junction kept 10 bases outside the gene matches. Germline lookup yields CDR1 MDHEN and CDR2 SYDVKM. Here the CDR3 DNA reads TGTGCCAGTCACAGGGGCAGAAGTGATGGCTACACCTTC. Its protein is CASHRGRSDGYTF.

V usage is TRBV3-1 (or the pseudogene TRBV3-2) and J usage is TRBJ1-3; D is undetermined. Germline lookup yields CDR1 LGHDT and CDR2 YNNKEL (reference sequence). Deletions cut 2 bases from V and 11 bases from J, with 13 bases between. The CDR3 has 13 amino acids. CDR3 in DNA: TGTGCCAGCAGCCAAAGAGGATTTGATGCCATATATTTT. It encodes CASSQRGFDAIYF.

V is TRBV4-1 and J is TRBJ2-3, with D possibly being TRBD2 (5 bases). CDR1 MGHRA and CDR2 YSYEKL come from the germline V gene. The V and J ends lost 0 bases and 5 bases respectively, with 15 bases between them. The length of the CDR3 is 16 residues. Here the CDR3 reads CASSQDNRGMGDTQYF. CDR3 DNA: TGCGCCAGCAGCCAAGATAACCGGGGTATGGGAGATACGCAGTATTTT.

The rearrangement joins TRBV19 to TRBJ1-1; 7 bases are a match to TRBD1. Unmatched junction bases numbered 4, after V lost 5 bases and J lost 1 base. CDR1 is LNHDA, CDR2 SQIVND, per germline (reference sequence). The CDR3 loop spans 14 amino acids. The chain's CDR3 is CASSDRDWNTEAFF. The CDR3 DNA reads TGTGCCAGTAGTGACAGGGATTGGAACACTGAAGCTTTCTTT.

J is TRBJ2-7 and V is TRBV3-1 (or the pseudogene TRBV3-2); weak D call: TRBD2 (5 bases). Trimming pared 3 bases from V and 3 bases from J, leaving 15 bases between. Germline values: CDR1 LGHDT, CDR2 YNNKEL (reference sequence). The CDR3 contains 15 residues. The CDR3 is CASSHSPGSHYEQYF. The CDR3 bases are TGTGCCAGCAGCCATTCGCCGGGAAGCCACTACGAGCAGTACTTC.

The J gene is TRBJ2-2, the V gene TRBV19, with a weak D call TRBD2 (6 bases). Per the germline V gene, CDR1 is LNHDA and CDR2 is SQIVND (reference sequence). This CDR3 is 15 amino acids long. V lost 5 bases and J lost 4, with 14 bases in between. The CDR3 here is CASSDRGWSTGELFF. DNA of the CDR3: TGTGCCAGTAGTGATCGGGGGTGGTCCACCGGGGAGCTGTTTTTT.

The chain uses TRBV5-1 and TRBJ1-3, with TRBD1 identical over 10 bases. Germline V gene sequence: CDR1 SGHRS, CDR2 YFSETQ. V was clipped by 4 bases and J by 0 bases; unmatched bases: 4. There are 16 residues in the CDR3. CDR3 amino acids: CASSQGQGNSGNTIYF. CDR3 DNA: TGCGCCAGCAGCCAGGGACAGGGGAACTCTGGAAACACCATATATTTT.

The rearrangement links TRBV11-2 to TRBJ2-3; D is possibly TRBD1 (5 bases). CDR1 and CDR2 from the germline V gene are SGHAT and FQNNGV. V lost 2 bases to trimming and J lost 4 bases, with 10 bases between them. This CDR3 region has 14 residues. CDR3 bases: TGTGCCAGCAGCTTAACTCCGACAGCAGATACGCAGTATTTT. It is translated as CASSLTPTADTQYF.

V and J are TRBV7-9 and TRBJ1-4; D may be TRBD1 (6 bases). Per germline, CDR1 SEHNR and CDR2 FQNEAQ (reference sequence). Trimming took off 6 bases at V and 7 bases at J, with 21 bases between the two ends. There are 16 residues in the CDR3. CDR3 sequence: CASSFFLTGPSEKLFF. CDR3 DNA sequence: TGTGCCAGCAGTTTTTTTCTGACAGGCCCCAGTGAAAAACTGTTTTTT.

This clone is a singleton in its sample. This chain joins TRBV9 and TRBJ2-1, with a possible D match to TRBD2 (7 bases). The CDR3 has 15 amino acids. Trimming removed 0 bases from V and 7 bases from J, with 14 bases in between. Germline CDR1 reads SGDLS; CDR2 reads YYNGEE. Here the CDR3 DNA reads TGTGCCAGCAGCGTAGAGGGGGGGAGGTGGAATGAGCAGTTCTTC. This codes for CASSVEGGRWNEQFF.

This clone has just one count. The chain carries TRBV4-2 and TRBJ1-1; tentative D call: TRBD1 (6 bases). CDR1 and CDR2 from the germline V gene are LGHNA and YNFKEQ. The CDR3 runs to 15 residues. Trimming stripped 1 base from V and 4 bases from J, with 13 bases between. The CDR3 loop reads CASSQADGGGTEAFF. The CDR3 DNA follows: TGTGCCAGCAGCCAAGCCGATGGGGGCGGCACTGAAGCTTTCTTT.

This clone has a single count. The gene calls are TRBV19 and TRBJ2-1; D gene uncertain. This CDR3 spans 14 amino acids. Trimming left V 3 bases short and J 5 bases short, with 11 bases between. Per germline, CDR1 LNHDA and CDR2 SQIVND (reference sequence). The CDR3 region is CASSISRFHNEQFF. The CDR3 nucleotides read TGTGCCAGTAGTATTTCCAGGTTCCACAATGAGCAGTTCTTC. Together with reference TRBV19 and TRBJ2-1, the CDR3 gives the full variable domain: DGGITQSPKYLFRKEGQNVTLSCEQNLNHDAMYWYRQDPGQGLRLIYYSQIVNDFQKGDIAEGYSVSREKKESFPLTVTSAQKNPTAFYLCASSISRFHNEQFFGPGTRLTVL.

The chain carries TRBV5-3 and TRBJ2-3, with 16 bases fitting TRBD2. TRBV5-3 carries the ORF label, with uncertain function. CDR3 length: 20 residues. J lost 4 bases, V lost 4 bases, and 15 bases had no gene match. The CDR3 nucleotides are TGTGCCAGAAGCCGCGGGACAATAGGGACTAGCGGGAGGGCCGCAGATACGCAGTATTTT. This codes for CARSRGTIGTSGRAADTQYF.